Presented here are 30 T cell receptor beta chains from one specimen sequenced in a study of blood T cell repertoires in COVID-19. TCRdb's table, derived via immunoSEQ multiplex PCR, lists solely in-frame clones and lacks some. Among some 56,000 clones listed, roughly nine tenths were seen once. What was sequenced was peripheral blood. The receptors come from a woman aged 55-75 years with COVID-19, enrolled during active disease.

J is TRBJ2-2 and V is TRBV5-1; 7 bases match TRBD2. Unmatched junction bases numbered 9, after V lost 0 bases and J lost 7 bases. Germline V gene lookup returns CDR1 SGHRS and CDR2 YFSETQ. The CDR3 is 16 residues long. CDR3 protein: CASSLAAGDRSGELFF. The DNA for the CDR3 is TGCGCCAGCAGCTTGGCGGCGGGGGATCGTAGCGGGGAGCTGTTTTTT.

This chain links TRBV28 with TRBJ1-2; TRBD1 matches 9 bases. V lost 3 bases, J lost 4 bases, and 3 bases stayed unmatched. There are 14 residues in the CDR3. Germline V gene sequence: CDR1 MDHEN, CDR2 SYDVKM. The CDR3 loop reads CASSFGQGPYGYTF. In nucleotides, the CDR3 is TGTGCCAGCAGTTTCGGACAGGGGCCCTATGGCTACACCTTC.

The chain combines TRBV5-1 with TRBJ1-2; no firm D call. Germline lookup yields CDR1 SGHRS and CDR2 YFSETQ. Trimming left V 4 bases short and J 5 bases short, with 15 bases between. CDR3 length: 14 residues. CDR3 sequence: CASSPARDFYGYTF. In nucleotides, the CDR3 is TGCGCCAGCAGCCCCGCACGAGATTTTTATGGCTACACCTTC.

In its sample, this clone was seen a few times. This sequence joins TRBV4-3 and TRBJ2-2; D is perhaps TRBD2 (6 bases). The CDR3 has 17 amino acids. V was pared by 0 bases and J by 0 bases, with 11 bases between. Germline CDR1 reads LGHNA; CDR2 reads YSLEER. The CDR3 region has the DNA TGCGCCAGCAGCCAAGACTCCGCGGGAACGAACACCGGGGAGCTGTTTTTT. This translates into CASSQDSAGTNTGELFF.

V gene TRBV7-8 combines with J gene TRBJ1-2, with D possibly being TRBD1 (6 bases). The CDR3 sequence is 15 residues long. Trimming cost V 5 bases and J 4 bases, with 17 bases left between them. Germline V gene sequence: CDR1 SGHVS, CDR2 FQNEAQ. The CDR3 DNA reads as TGTGCCAGCAGCCCAGAGGGTCCACAGGGCTATGGCTACACCTTC. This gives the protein CASSPEGPQGYGYTF.

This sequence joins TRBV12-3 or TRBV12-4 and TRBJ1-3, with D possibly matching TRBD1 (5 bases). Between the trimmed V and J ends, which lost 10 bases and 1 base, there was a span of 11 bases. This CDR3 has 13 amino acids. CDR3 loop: CATHGGSGNTIYF. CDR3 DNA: TGTGCCACTCACGGGGGGTCTGGAAACACCATATATTTT.

The CDR3 sequence is CASSQQQGEGASYNSPLHF. DNA of the CDR3: TGTGCCAGCAGCCAACAACAGGGGGAAGGGGCCTCTTATAATTCACCCCTCCACTTT. The J gene is TRBJ1-6, the V gene TRBV7-9, with 8 bases lining up with TRBD1. From germline, CDR1 is SEHNR and CDR2 FQNEAQ (reference sequence). V shed 5 bases and J 4 bases; nucleotides not matched to a gene: 16. This CDR3 has 19 amino acids.

The CDR3 nucleotides read TGTGCCAGCAGCCAAGGGATACGGGACAGCCAAGAGACCCAGTACTTC. It codes for CASSQGIRDSQETQYF. The chain employs TRBV4-2 and TRBJ2-5; 7 positions agree with TRBD1. Germline loops: CDR1 LGHNA, CDR2 YNFKEQ. Trimming at V came to 1 base and at J to 1 base, leaving 6 bases not matched to a gene. The CDR3 has 16 residues.

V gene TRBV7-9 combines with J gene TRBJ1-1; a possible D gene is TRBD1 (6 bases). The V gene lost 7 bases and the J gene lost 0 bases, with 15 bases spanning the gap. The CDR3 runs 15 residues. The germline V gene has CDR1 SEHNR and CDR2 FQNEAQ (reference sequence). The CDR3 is CASTPGGGLNTEAFF. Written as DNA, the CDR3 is TGTGCCAGCACCCCTGGGGGGGGCTTGAACACTGAAGCTTTCTTT.

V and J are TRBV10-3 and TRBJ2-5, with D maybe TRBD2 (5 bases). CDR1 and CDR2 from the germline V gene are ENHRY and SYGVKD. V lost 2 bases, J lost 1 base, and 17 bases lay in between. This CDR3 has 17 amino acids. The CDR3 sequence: CAISETPPGSSQETQYF. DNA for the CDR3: TGTGCCATCAGTGAGACGCCCCCGGGATCCTCCCAAGAGACCCAGTACTTC.

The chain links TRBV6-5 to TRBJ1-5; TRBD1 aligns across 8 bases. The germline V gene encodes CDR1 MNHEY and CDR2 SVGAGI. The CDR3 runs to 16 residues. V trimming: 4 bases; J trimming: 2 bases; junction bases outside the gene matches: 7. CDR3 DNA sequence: TGTGCCAGCAGTTCCACCGACAGGGGAGGCAATCAGCCCCAGCATTTT. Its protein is CASSSTDRGGNQPQHF.

The CDR3 nucleotides are TGTGCCATCAGTGCGGGCGGGGGCTCAGATACGCAGTATTTT. As protein: CAISAGGGSDTQYF. The chain has TRBV10-3 and TRBJ2-3; D possibly corresponds to TRBD2 (7 bases). The CDR3 contains 14 residues. From germline, CDR1 is ENHRY and CDR2 SYGVKD. The germline V and J ends were trimmed by 4 bases and 4 bases, with 12 bases remaining between them.

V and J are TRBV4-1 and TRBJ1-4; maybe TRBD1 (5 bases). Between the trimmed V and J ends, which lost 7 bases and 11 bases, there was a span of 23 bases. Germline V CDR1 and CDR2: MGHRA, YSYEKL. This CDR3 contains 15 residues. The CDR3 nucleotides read TGCGCCAGCACCAAAGGGTGGGGCGCGGTTGAGAAACTGTTTTTT. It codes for CASTKGWGAVEKLFF.

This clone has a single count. The CDR3 loop reads CASKKAGGPRYNEQFF. The CDR3 bases are TGTGCCAGCAAAAAGGCGGGGGGGCCAAGGTACAATGAGCAGTTCTTC. J is TRBJ2-1 and V is TRBV11-3, with TRBD2 identical over 9 bases. Trimming took 7 bases from V and 4 from J; bases not matched to a gene: 11. This CDR3 is 16 amino acids long. The V gene's germline CDR1 is SGHNT and CDR2 YENEEA.

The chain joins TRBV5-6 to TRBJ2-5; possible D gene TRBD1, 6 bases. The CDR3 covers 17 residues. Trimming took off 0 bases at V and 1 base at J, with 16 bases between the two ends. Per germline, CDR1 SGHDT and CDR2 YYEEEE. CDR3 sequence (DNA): TGTGCCAGCAGCTTGGCCCCCCTTGGGACAACCCAAGAGACCCAGTACTTC. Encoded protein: CASSLAPLGTTQETQYF.

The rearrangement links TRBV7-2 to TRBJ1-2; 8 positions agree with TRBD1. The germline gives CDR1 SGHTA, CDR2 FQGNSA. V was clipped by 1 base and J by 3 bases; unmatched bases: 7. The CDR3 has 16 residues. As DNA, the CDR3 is TGTGCCAGCAGCTTAGTAGGGACAGGAATGGACTATGGCTACACCTTC. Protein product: CASSLVGTGMDYGYTF.

The CDR3 region has the DNA TGTGCCAGCAGCCATCAGGGGGCTAAGGGGGAGACCCAGTACTTC. It encodes CASSHQGAKGETQYF. This chain joins TRBV3-1 (or the pseudogene TRBV3-2) and TRBJ2-5, with 8 bases fitting TRBD1. CDR3 size: 15 residues. The germline V gene encodes CDR1 LGHDT and CDR2 YNNKEL (reference sequence). Trimming at V came to 3 bases and at J to 5 bases, leaving 8 bases not matched to a gene.

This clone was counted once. In DNA, the CDR3 is TGTGCCAGCAACCTCGGGGGAACGGAAGCTTTCTTT. Translation: CASNLGGTEAFF. This chain connects TRBV7-9 to TRBJ1-1, with D perhaps TRBD1 (5 bases). The CDR3 covers 12 residues. V was cut by 7 bases and J by 8 bases, with 14 bases left in between. Germline CDR1 and CDR2: SEHNR and FQNEAQ (reference sequence).

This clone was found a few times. CDR3 nucleotide sequence: TGTGCCAGCAGCTTGGCCCGCGAGACGCAGGGCGGCAGAGAGACCCAGTACTTC. Translation gives CASSLARETQGGRETQYF. V and J are TRBV5-4 and TRBJ2-5; tentative D call: TRBD1 (5 bases). Looked up from germline, CDR1 is SGHNT and CDR2 is YYREEE (reference sequence). V lost 0 bases and J lost 4, with 22 bases in between. CDR3 length: 18 residues.

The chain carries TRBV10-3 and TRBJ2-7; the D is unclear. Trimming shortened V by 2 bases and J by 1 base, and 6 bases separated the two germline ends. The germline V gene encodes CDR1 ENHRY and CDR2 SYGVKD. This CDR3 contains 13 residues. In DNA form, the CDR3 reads TGTGCCATCAGTGAGGGCCCGTCCTACGAGCAGTACTTC. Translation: CAISEGPSYEQYF.

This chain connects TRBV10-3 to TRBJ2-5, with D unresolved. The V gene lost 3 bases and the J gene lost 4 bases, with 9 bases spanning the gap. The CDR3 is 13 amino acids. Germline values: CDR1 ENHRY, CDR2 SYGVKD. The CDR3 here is CAISDSPLETQYF. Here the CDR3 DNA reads TGTGCCATCAGTGATTCCCCTCTAGAGACCCAGTACTTC.

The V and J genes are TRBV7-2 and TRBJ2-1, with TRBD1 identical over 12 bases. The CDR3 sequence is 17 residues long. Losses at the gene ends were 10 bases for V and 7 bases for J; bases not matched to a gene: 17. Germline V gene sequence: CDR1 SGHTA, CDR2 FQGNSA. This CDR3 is CATAQSSGQGARNEQFF. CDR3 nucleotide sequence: TGTGCCACAGCTCAGTCCTCGGGACAGGGGGCACGAAATGAGCAGTTCTTC.

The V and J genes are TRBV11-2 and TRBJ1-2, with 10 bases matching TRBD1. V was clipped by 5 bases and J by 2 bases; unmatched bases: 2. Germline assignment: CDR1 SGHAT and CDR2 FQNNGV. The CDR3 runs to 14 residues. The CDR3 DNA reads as TGTGCCAGCAGCCGACAGGGGGCGAACTATGGCTACACCTTC. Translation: CASSRQGANYGYTF.

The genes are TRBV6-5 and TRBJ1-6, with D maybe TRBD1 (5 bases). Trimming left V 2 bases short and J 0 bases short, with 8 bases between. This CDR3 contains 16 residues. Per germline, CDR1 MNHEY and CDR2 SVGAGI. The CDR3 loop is CASSYGASSYNSPLHF. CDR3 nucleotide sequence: TGTGCCAGCAGTTACGGGGCCAGCTCCTATAATTCACCCCTCCACTTT.

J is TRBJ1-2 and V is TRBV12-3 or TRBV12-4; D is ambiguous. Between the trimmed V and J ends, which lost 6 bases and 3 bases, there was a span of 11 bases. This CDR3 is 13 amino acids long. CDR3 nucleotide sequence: TGTGCCAGCAGCGCTAGGAAGGACTATGGCTACACCTTC. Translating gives CASSARKDYGYTF.

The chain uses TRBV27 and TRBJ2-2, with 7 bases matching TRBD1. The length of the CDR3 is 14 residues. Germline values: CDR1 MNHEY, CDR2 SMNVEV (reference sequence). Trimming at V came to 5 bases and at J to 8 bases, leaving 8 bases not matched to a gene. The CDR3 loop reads CASSPGTVVGELFF. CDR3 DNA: TGTGCCAGCAGTCCAGGGACAGTTGTGGGGGAGCTGTTTTTT.

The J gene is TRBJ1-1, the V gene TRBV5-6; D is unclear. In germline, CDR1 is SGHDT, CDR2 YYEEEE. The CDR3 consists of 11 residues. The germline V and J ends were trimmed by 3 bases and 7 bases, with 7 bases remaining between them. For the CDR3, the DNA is TGTGCCAGCAGCTCCGTGAGTGAAGCTTTCTTT. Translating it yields CASSSVSEAFF.

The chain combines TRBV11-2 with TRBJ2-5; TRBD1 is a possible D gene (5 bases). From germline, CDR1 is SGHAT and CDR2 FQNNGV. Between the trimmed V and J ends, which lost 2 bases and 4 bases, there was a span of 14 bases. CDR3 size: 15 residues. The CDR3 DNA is TGTGCCAGCAGCTTAAGGGGCCCCACGGGAGAGACCCAGTACTTC. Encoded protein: CASSLRGPTGETQYF.

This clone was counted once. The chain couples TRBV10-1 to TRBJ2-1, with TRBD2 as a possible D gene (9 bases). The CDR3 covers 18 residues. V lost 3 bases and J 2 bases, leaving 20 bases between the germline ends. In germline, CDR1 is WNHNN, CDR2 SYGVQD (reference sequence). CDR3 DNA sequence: TGCGCCAGCAGTGAAGGGGCTAGCGGGACAGGAACCTACAATGAGCAGTTCTTC. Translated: CASSEGASGTGTYNEQFF.

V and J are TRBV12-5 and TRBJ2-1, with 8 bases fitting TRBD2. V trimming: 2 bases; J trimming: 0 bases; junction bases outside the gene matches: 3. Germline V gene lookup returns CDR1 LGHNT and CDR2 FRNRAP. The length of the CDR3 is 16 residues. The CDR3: CASGLLAGGSYNEQFF. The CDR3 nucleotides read TGTGCTAGTGGTTTGCTGGCGGGGGGCTCCTACAATGAGCAGTTCTTC.